Reported below is one TCR beta chain. No antigen is known for it. Per germline, CDR1 ENHRY and CDR2 SYGVKD. Trimming took off 11 bases at V and 8 bases at J, with 24 bases between the two ends. The length of the CDR3 is 14 residues. Time point: baseline pretreatment blood. Documented treatment: 15 Gy SBRT to primary tumor, nephrectomy 4 weeks later. After SBRT, blood was collected at 2 and 4 weeks, plus baseline. The tumor was a clear cell renal cell carcinoma. This specimen belongs to a study of radiation and T cells in renal cell carcinoma. Study results and limitations: From baseline, blood top tumor clonotypes peaked at 2 weeks post-radiation.

Assay: immunoSEQ multiplex PCR; the TCRdb copy retains only in-frame clones and omits some. The table records about 140,000 clones, less than 85% of them present only once. Sequenced material: blood, taken from a patient whose treatment included radiotherapy and nephrectomy. The V gene is TRBV10-3, the J gene TRBJ1-2; TRBD1 is a possible D gene (5 bases). This TCR came from a woman in her forties or fifties with renal cell carcinoma. The chain's CDR3 is CASTGDSTAGGYTF. The CDR3 DNA sequence: TGTGCCTCCACAGGAGACTCTACAGCTGGCGGCTACACCTTC.